This T cell receptor beta chain was observed in a study of tumor-infiltrating lymphocytes in primary liver carcinoma. Study summary: Regardless of tissue type, samples showed similar yields of roughly 3.65 to 8 million productive TCRbeta reads. General study results and limits: Top-250-clone fractions were significantly higher in tumors than in blood (p = 0.039).

Starting from 450 to 500 ng of total RNA, TCR beta cDNA was produced with a primer in the constant region. Each TCR beta library was derived from three nested multiplex PCR rounds that employed slightly modified ARM-PCR. From the multiplex PCR reads, TCRdb called clonotypes with MiXCR, one entry per CDR3 protein. This repertoire shows more than 100,000 distinct CDR3 sequences, 50% to 70% found once; its top ten account for 9.3%. This clonotype has only a few counts. Its antigen is unknown. From unsorted bulk tissue weighing roughly 17-32 mg, DNA and RNA were co-extracted. The TCR sequence derives from a woman aged 60-70 years with primary liver carcinoma and hepatitis B virus infection. The sample was liver tumor tissue from sampling region 1. Subset reported: tumor region T1, superior pole.

The CDR3 is CSVRGLAGVARELFF. DNA of the CDR3: TGCAGCGTCCGCGGGCTAGCGGGAGTGGCTAGGGAGCTGTTTTTT. This chain joins TRBV29-1 and TRBJ2-2; TRBD2 matches at 10 bases. This CDR3 has 15 residues. CDR1 SQVTM and CDR2 ANQGSEA come from the germline V gene. The V gene end was trimmed by 6 bases and the J gene end by 9 bases; junction bases not matched to a gene: 13.